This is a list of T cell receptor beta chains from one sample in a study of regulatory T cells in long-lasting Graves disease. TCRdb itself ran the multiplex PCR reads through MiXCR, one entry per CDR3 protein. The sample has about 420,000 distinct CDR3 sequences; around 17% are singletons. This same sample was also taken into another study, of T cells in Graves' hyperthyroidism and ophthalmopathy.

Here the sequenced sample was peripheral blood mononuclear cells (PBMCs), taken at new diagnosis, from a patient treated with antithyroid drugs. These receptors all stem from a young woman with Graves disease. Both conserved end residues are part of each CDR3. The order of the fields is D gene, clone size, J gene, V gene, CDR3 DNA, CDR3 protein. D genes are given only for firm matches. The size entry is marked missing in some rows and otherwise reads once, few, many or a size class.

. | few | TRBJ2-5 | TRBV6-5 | TGTGCCAGCAGTTACTGGGCGAAACAAGAGACCCAGTACTTC | CASSYWAKQETQYF
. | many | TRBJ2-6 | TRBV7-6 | TGTGCCAGCAGCTCGATACAGGGTAGGGCTGGGGCCAACGTCCTGACTTTC | CASSSIQGRAGANVLTF
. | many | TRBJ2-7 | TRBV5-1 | TGCGCCAGCACCCGTGGGGGGCCTTCCTACGAGCAGTACTTC | CASTRGGPSYEQYF
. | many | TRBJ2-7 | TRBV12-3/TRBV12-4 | TGTGCCAGCAGTTTACTGGGGGAAGTTCCGCAGCAGTACTTC | CASSLLGEVPQQYF
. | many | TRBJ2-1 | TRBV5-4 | TGTGCCAGCAGCTTGGGATTCTTCCGGGCCCAATACAATGAGCAGTTCTTC | CASSLGFFRAQYNEQFF
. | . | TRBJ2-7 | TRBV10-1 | TGCGCCAGCAGTGAAAACAGGCTTGAGCAGTACTTC | CASSENRLEQYF
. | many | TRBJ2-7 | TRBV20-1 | TGCAGTGCTAGACCTAGTTCCTACTACGAGCAGTACTTC | CSARPSSYYEQYF
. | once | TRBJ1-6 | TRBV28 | TGTGCCAGCAGAAATAATAATTCACCCCTCCACTTT | CASRNNNSPLHF
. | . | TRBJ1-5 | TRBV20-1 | TGCAGTGCTGAGAAACGCTCAAACAATCAGCCCCAGCATTTT | CSAEKRSNNQPQHF
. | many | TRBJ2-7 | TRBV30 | TGTGCCTGGAGTGGCCTGCACTACGAGCAGTACTTC | CAWSGLHYEQYF
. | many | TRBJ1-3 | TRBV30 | TGTGCCTGGGGAACTGGACCGAGGGGTAGAAACACCATATATTTT | CAWGTGPRGRNTIYF
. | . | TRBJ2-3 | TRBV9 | TGTGCCAGCAGCGTAGCTACGAGGGGATACGGTAACACAGATACGCAGTATTTT | CASSVATRGYGNTDTQYF
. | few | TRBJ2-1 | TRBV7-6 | TGTGCCAGCAGCTTCAATAGCGGCAATGAGCAGTTCTTC | CASSFNSGNEQFF
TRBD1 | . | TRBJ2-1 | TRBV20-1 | TGCAGTGCTAGGGGACATGGGACAGCGGATGAGCAGTTCTTC | CSARGHGTADEQFF
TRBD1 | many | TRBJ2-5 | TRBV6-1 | TGTGCCAGCAGAACGACAGGGTCGGTATCGGAGACCCAGTACTTC | CASRTTGSVSETQYF
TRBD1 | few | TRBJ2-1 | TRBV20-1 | TGCAGTGCCGCAAATAACAGGGGGCGAGATGAGCAGTTCTTC | CSAANNRGRDEQFF
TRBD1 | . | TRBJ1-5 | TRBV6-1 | TGTGCCAGCAGTCCCCCCGGGACAGATAATCAGCCCCAGCATTTT | CASSPPGTDNQPQHF